One sample yielded the 18 T cell receptor beta chains listed below, sequenced in a study of circulating CD8 cells and anti-PD-1 response in melanoma. Four subsets defined by PD-1 and/or TIGIT were sorted from live CD3+CD8+TCRalphabeta+ cells. TCR libraries were prepared from approximately 15 ng of total RNA with the QIAseq Immune Repertoire TCR panel. MiXCR, run by TCRdb on the reads, gives a single entry per CDR3 protein. The sample contains 600 to 850 distinct CDR3 sequences, roughly 13% of which appear only once. The sequencing used CD8+ T cells from PBMCs, collected at baseline or after one month of anti-PD-1 therapy (not recorded which). These receptors all come from a human donor with melanoma.

This clonotype ranks as large. This chain connects TRBV11-2 to TRBJ2-7, with 10 bases aligning to TRBD1. The germline V gene encodes CDR1 SGHAT and CDR2 FQNNGV. With V trimmed by 5 bases and J by 6 bases, 10 bases remained unmatched. This CDR3 region has 15 residues. CDR3 coding DNA: TGTGCCAGCAGCCCCCCGGGACAGGGGTTGGGCGAGCAGTACTTC. Its protein product is CASSPPGQGLGEQYF.

By proportion, this clonotype is medium-sized. The J gene is TRBJ2-7, the V gene TRBV19; D unresolved. The CDR3 sequence is 13 residues long. Germline loops: CDR1 LNHDA, CDR2 SQIVND (reference sequence). Trimming stripped 5 bases from V and 1 base from J, with 9 bases between. Here the CDR3 reads CASSSMLSYEQYF. For the CDR3, the DNA is TGTGCCAGTAGTTCCATGTTGTCCTACGAGCAGTACTTC.

This clonotype appeared a few times. This sequence joins TRBV19 and TRBJ2-4; 7 positions agree with TRBD1. J gave up 4 bases and V 9 bases, and 6 bases lay outside the gene matches. The CDR3 contains 13 residues. CDR1 is LNHDA and CDR2 is SQIVND in the germline V gene (reference sequence). This CDR3 is CASSGTEKNIQYF. The CDR3 nucleotides read TGTGCCAGCTCCGGGACAGAAAAAAACATTCAGTACTTC.

This clonotype qualifies as medium-sized (0.01 to 0.1%). The chain combines TRBV12-3 or TRBV12-4 with TRBJ1-1; 9 nucleotides align to TRBD1. The CDR3 runs 14 residues. V lost 3 bases to trimming and J lost 4 bases; unmatched junction nucleotides: 3. CDR3 sequence (DNA): TGTGCCAGCAGTTTCGACAGGGGGGCCACTGAAGCTTTCTTT. This gives the protein CASSFDRGATEAFF.

This clonotype is termed medium-sized. The rearrangement links TRBV19 to TRBJ2-3, with D hard to call. Germline CDR1 is LNHDA and CDR2 is SQIVND (reference sequence). V shed 2 bases and J shed 6 bases, with 9 bases lying between them. The CDR3 consists of 13 residues. Here the CDR3 reads CASSIRVWDTQYF. The DNA for the CDR3 is TGTGCCAGTAGTATAAGGGTTTGGGATACGCAGTATTTT.

Within the sample, this clonotype is medium-sized. CDR3 nucleotide sequence: TGTGCCAGCAAGTTAGCGGGGGGGCTTGATGAGCAGTTCTTC. Its protein is CASKLAGGLDEQFF. The chain uses TRBV6-5 and TRBJ2-1; 11 nucleotides line up with TRBD2. V lost 7 bases, J lost 8 bases, and 7 bases stayed unmatched. Germline CDR1 MNHEY, CDR2 SVGAGI. CDR3 size: 14 residues.

Sample share makes this clonotype large. The chain carries TRBV7-9 and TRBJ1-2; unclear D gene. The CDR3 sequence is 13 residues long. Germline V lookup: CDR1 SEHNR, CDR2 FQNEAQ (reference sequence). V shed 3 bases and J shed 2 bases, with 7 bases lying between them. CDR3 sequence (DNA): TGTGCCAGCAGCTTTTCTGTCAACTATGGCTACACCTTC. It encodes CASSFSVNYGYTF.

In the case of this clonotype: A read error may explain this, as a much larger clone is one base away. The conserved closing phenylalanine or tryptophan is absent in this CDR3, likely reflecting a read error. This chain connects TRBV27 to TRBJ2-6, with D possibly being TRBD1 (5 bases). Trimming shortened V by 4 bases and J by 4 bases, and 8 bases separated the two germline ends. Germline V lookup: CDR1 MNHEY, CDR2 SMNVEV (reference sequence). This CDR3 has 14 residues. CDR3 nucleotide sequence: TGTGCCAGCAGTTATGGGGCCGGGGCCAACGTCCTGACTCTC. Its protein is CASSYGAGANVLTL.

This clonotype is medium-sized by share. The CDR3 protein is CASSLLAGAYEQYF. For the CDR3, the DNA is TGTGCCAGCAGTTTACTAGCGGGAGCCTACGAGCAGTACTTC. The genes are TRBV28 and TRBJ2-7, with TRBD2 matching over 10 bases. This CDR3 has 14 amino acids. The V gene end was trimmed by 2 bases and the J gene end by 2 bases; junction bases not matched to a gene: 0. CDR1 and CDR2 (germline): MDHEN, SYDVKM.

This chain connects TRBV20-1 to TRBJ2-7; D is unclear. This CDR3 contains 15 residues. Per the germline V gene, CDR1 is DFQATT and CDR2 is SNEGSKA (reference sequence). Trimming took off 0 bases at V and 0 bases at J, with 12 bases between the two ends. This CDR3 reads CSARDHASLSYEQYF. CDR3 DNA sequence: TGCAGTGCTAGAGATCATGCCAGCCTCTCCTACGAGCAGTACTTC.

For this clonotype: With a much larger clone just one base away, this may be a read error. The missing conserved phenylalanine or tryptophan at the end of this CDR3 makes a read error likely. The V and J genes are TRBV18 and TRBJ2-7; D is perhaps TRBD1 or TRBD2 (5 bases each). This CDR3 has 15 residues. The V end was cut by 0 bases, the J end by 6 bases, with 15 bases between. Germline V gene data show CDR1 as KGHSH and CDR2 as LQKENI. The chain's CDR3 is CASSPPSFSGREQYS. For the CDR3, the DNA is TGTGCCAGCTCACCACCGTCTTTCTCGGGGCGCGAGCAGTACTCC.

The V call is TRBV29-1, the J call TRBJ1-1; D is uncertain. The CDR3 runs to 11 residues. From germline, CDR1 is SQVTM and CDR2 ANQGSEA. V was clipped by 4 bases and J by 7 bases, with 10 bases between them. CDR3 sequence reads: CSVGQEGEAFF. The CDR3 region has the DNA TGCAGCGTTGGCCAGGAAGGTGAAGCTTTCTTT.

As regards this clonotype: A much larger clone differs by one base, so this may be a read error. The J gene is TRBJ1-3, the V gene TRBV12-5; 7 nucleotides line up with TRBD1. The germline gives CDR1 LGHNT, CDR2 FRNRAP. The CDR3 spans 15 residues. The CDR3 DNA reads as TGTGCTAGTGGGACAACCGGGACAGTGGAGGACACCATATGTTTT. Protein sequence: CASGTTGTVEDTICF.

This clonotype qualifies as medium-sized. This rearrangement joins TRBV27 to TRBJ2-5, with D possibly being TRBD1 (6 bases). Per germline, CDR1 MNHEY and CDR2 SMNVEV (reference sequence). V dropped 6 bases and J dropped 2 bases, with 7 bases sitting between them. The CDR3 runs to 12 residues. For the CDR3, the DNA is TGTGCCAGCAGAGGACAGCAAGAGACCCAGTACTTC. Its protein product is CASRGQQETQYF.

Concerning this clonotype: The final CDR3 position lacks the conserved phenylalanine or tryptophan, pointing to a likely read error. The CDR3 protein is CASRWGSGGTNTGELFL. CDR3 in DNA: TGTGCCAGTAGATGGGGTAGCGGGGGTACGAACACCGGGGAGCTGTTTCTT. The chain uses TRBV19 and TRBJ2-2; TRBD2 agrees at 9 bases. The CDR3 contains 17 residues. V was clipped by 6 bases and J by 0 bases; unmatched bases: 8. Per the germline V gene, CDR1 is LNHDA and CDR2 is SQIVND (reference sequence).

This clonotype is labeled medium-sized. The CDR3 spells CASSLGTGELFF. CDR3 in DNA: TGTGCCAGCAGCTTAGGGACCGGGGAGCTGTTTTTT. The chain employs TRBV7-3 and TRBJ2-2; D is unresolved. V was clipped by 2 bases and J by 5 bases, with 3 bases between them. There are 12 residues in the CDR3. CDR1 and CDR2 (germline): SGHTA, FQGTGA.

Points on this clonotype: One base away lies a much larger clone, so this may be a sequencing read error. The chain uses TRBV6-2 or TRBV6-3 and TRBJ2-3; 10 nucleotides line up with TRBD2. There are 15 residues in the CDR3. Germline V gene sequence: CDR1 MNHEY, CDR2 SVGEGT. Unmatched junction bases numbered 7, after V lost 8 bases and J lost 2 bases. The CDR3 DNA reads TGTGCCAGCGGCGAAAGCGGGGGGGCCACAGATACGCAGTATTTT. Residues: CASGESGGATDTQYF.

By sample share, this clonotype is medium-sized (0.01 to 0.1%). The chain uses TRBV6-5 and TRBJ2-1; D might be TRBD1 or TRBD2, each matching 5 bases. Germline V gene data show CDR1 as MNHEY and CDR2 as SVGAGI. The ends were cut back, 2 bases at V and 0 bases at J, with 11 bases in the middle. The CDR3 loop spans 16 amino acids. The CDR3 loop reads CASSYRGLNSYNEQFF. CDR3 bases: TGTGCCAGCAGTTACCGGGGCCTAAACTCCTACAATGAGCAGTTCTTC.